This TCR beta chain was recorded in a study of blood T cell repertoires in COVID-19 (dated by TCRdb to 2018 to 2020). Regarding the research as a whole: The collaborator samples originated in the United States, Italy and Spain and spanned the acute and convalescent phases of COVID-19. The samples were drawn from the first 160 participants of the ongoing ImmuneRACE study and from 1,200 or so subjects provided by 6 global collaborators. A freely available public database, intended as a resource for researchers studying the immune response to SARS-CoV-2, is where the repertoires were released. The sample metadata nearly always contained a de-identified subject ID, COVID-19 status, age in years and sex. The prospective study material was composed of cDNA or gDNA derived from T cells, B-cell-depleted T cells, or PBMCs. Where available, HLA class I and class II types were taken from metadata supplied by the sample provider and were not determined by assay-based typing. The dataset comprised deeply sampled blood TCRbeta repertoires from subjects exposed to, actively infected with, or recovered from COVID-19.

Per the germline V gene (reference sequence), SGHNT is the CDR1 and YYREEE is the CDR2. There are 14 amino acids in the CDR3, from cysteine to phenylalanine inclusive. Only the CDR3 DNA is retained, 42 bases long and in frame from the first base. Trimmed from V: 6 bases; trimmed from J: 2 bases; junction bases lacking a gene match: 4. TCRbeta CDR3 regions were amplified from genomic DNA by means of the immunoSEQ Assay, a bias-controlled multiplex PCR. Per the authors' processing: The number of nucleated cells in each sample was estimated by amplification of reference gene primers within the assay. Sequence reads were collapsed and filtered to measure the absolute abundance of every unique TCRbeta CDR3 rearrangement. For each sample, productive Simpson clonality was calculated as the square root of Simpson's diversity index across productive rearrangements. The table was pulled from immuneACCESS by TCRdb, which kept in-frame rearrangements only. Such tables lose some clones; where checked, under half of the loss comes from unresolved V genes, and the rest has no known cause. The V and J calls and clone size were taken over from that table, and D and trimming were inferred from the DNA. The sample contains under 200,000 clones, 60% to 85% of them found a single time. The ten largest clonotypes hold 17% of the sample.

The paper's findings and limits, for the study overall: How much clinical and demographic metadata was included differed by source and by participant, and the metadata was provided uncurated.

This clone was detected a few times. This clone's antigen is unknown. Base quality data are lacking; no much larger clone is found one base away. Whole blood was collected in K2EDTA tubes by collaborating institutions according to the institutions' own protocols. For TCRbeta analysis, collaborator samples were shipped as frozen whole blood, as isolated PBMCs, or as DNA extracted from either sample type. The sample taken for sequencing was peripheral blood. This chain joins TRBV5-4 to TRBJ1-2; 10 bases in between match TRBD1. The receptor comes from a man in his sixties with active or convalescent COVID-19. The DNA sequence is TGTGCCAGCAAACCGGGACAGGGGAACTATGGCTACACCTTC. Its translation is CASKPGQGNYGYTF.